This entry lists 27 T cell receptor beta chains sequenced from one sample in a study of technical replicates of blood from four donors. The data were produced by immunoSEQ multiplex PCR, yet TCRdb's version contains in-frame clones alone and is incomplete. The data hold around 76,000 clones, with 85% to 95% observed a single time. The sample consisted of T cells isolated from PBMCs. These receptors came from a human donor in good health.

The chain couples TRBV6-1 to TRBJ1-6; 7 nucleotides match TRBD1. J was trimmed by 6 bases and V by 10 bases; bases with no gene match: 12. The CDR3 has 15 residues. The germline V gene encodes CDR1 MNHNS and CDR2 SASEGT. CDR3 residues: CATQGRQGLNSPLHF. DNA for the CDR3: TGTGCCACCCAGGGTAGACAGGGACTTAATTCACCCCTCCACTTT.

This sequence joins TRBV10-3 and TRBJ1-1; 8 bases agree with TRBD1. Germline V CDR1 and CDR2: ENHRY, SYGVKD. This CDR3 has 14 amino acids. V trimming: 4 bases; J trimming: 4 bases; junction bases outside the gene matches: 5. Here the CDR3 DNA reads TGTGCCATCAGTGCGGAGACAGGGGTCACTGAAGCTTTCTTT. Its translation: CAISAETGVTEAFF.

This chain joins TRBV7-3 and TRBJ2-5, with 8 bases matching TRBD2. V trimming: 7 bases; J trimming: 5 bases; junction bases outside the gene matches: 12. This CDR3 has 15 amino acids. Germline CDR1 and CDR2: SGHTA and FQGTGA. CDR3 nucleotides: TGTGCCAGCACGGAAAGCGGGGGCCGAGGGGAGACCCAGTACTTC. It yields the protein CASTESGGRGETQYF. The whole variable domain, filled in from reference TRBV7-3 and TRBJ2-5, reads GAGVSQTPSNKVTEKGKYVELRCDPISGHTALYWYRQSLGQGPEFLIYFQGTGAADDSGLPNDRFFAVRPEGSVSTLKIQRTERGDSAVYLCASTESGGRGETQYFGPGTRLLVL.

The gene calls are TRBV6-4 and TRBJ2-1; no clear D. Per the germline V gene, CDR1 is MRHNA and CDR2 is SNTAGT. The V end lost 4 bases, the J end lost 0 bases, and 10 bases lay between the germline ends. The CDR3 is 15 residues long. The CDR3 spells CASSGDAGSYNEQFF. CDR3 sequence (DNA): TGTGCCAGCAGTGGAGATGCCGGCTCCTACAATGAGCAGTTCTTC.

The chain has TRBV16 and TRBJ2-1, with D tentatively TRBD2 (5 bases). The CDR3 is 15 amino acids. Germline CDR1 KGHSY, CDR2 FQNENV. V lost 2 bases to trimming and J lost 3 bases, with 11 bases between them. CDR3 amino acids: CASSQNGEGYNEQFF. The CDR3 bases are TGTGCCAGCAGCCAAAACGGAGAGGGCTACAATGAGCAGTTCTTC.

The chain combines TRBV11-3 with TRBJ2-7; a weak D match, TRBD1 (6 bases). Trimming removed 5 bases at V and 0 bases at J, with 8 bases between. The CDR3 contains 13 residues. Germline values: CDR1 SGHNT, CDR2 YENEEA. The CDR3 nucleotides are TGTGCCAGCAGCGTGGACAGCTCCTACGAGCAGTACTTC. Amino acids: CASSVDSSYEQYF.

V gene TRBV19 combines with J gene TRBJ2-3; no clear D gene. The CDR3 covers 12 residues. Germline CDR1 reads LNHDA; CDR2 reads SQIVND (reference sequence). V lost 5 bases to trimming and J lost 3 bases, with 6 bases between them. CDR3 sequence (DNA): TGTGCCAGTAGTCCTTTTACAGATACGCAGTATTTT. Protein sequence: CASSPFTDTQYF.

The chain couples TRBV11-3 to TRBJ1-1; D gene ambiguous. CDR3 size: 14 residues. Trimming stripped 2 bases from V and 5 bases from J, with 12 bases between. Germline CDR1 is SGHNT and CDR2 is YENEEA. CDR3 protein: CASSLPRRGTEAFF. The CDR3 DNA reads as TGTGCCAGCAGCTTACCAAGGCGAGGGACTGAAGCTTTCTTT.

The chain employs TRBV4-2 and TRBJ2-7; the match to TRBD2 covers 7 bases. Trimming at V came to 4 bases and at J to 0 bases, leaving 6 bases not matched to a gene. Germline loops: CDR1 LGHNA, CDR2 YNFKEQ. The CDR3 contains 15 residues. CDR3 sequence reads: CASSPRGESSYEQYF. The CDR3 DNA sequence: TGTGCCAGCAGCCCCCGGGGGGAGAGCTCCTACGAGCAGTACTTC.

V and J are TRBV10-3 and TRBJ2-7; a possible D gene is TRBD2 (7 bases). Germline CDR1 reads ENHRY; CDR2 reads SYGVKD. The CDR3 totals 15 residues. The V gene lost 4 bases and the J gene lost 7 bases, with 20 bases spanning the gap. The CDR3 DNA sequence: TGTGCCATCAGTGGAAGCGGGACCCAGGGGAGTGAGCAGTACTTC. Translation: CAISGSGTQGSEQYF.

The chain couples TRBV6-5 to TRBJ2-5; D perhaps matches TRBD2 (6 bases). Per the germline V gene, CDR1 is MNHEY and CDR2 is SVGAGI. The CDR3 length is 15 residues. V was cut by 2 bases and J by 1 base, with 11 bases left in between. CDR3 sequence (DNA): TGTGCCAGCAGTTACGTCGCGGGACTCCAAGAGACCCAGTACTTC. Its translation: CASSYVAGLQETQYF.

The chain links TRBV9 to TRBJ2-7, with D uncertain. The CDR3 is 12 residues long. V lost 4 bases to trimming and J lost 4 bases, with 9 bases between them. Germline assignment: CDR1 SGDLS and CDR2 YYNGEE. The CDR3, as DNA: TGTGCCAGCAGCCCAGGATCATACGAGCAGTACTTC. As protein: CASSPGSYEQYF.

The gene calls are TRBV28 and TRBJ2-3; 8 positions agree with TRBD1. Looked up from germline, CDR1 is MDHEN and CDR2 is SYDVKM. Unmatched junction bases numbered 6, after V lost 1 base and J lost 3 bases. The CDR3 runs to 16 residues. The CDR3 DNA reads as TGTGCCAGCAGTTTATCGGACAGGGCTGGTACAGATACGCAGTATTTT. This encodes CASSLSDRAGTDTQYF. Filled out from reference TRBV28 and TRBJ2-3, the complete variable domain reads DVKVTQSSRYLVKRTGEKVFLECVQDMDHENMFWYRQDPGLGLRLIYFSYDVKMKEKGDIPEGYSVSREKKERFSLILESASTNQTSMYLCASSLSDRAGTDTQYFGPGTRLTVL.

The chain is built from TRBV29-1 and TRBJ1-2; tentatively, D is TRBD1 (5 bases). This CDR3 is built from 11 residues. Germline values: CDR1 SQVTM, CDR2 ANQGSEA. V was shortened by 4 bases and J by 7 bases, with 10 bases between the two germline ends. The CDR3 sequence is CSVGGTGGYTF. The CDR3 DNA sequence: TGCAGCGTTGGTGGAACAGGTGGCTACACCTTC.

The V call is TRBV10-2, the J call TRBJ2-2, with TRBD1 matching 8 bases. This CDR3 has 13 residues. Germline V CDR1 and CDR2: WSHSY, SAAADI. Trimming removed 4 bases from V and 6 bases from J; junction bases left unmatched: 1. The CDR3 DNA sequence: TGCGCCAGCAGTGGACAGGGGCCCGGGGAGCTGTTTTTT. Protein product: CASSGQGPGELFF.

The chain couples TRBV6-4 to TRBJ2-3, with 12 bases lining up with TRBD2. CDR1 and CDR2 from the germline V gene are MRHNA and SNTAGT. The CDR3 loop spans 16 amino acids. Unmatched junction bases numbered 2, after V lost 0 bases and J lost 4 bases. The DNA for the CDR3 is TGTGCCAGCAGTGACTCTGGGACTAGCGGGCCAGATACGCAGTATTTT. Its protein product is CASSDSGTSGPDTQYF.

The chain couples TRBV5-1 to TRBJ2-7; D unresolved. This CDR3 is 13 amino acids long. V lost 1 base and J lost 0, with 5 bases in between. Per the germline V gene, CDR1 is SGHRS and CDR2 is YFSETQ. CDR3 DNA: TGCGCCAGCAGCTTGCAGGACTCCTACGAGCAGTACTTC. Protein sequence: CASSLQDSYEQYF.

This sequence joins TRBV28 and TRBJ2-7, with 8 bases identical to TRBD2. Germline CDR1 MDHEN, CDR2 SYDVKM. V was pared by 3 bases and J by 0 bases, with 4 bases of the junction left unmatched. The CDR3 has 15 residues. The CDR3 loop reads CASSLWGTSSYEQYF. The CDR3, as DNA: TGTGCCAGCAGTTTGTGGGGGACTAGCTCCTACGAGCAGTACTTC.

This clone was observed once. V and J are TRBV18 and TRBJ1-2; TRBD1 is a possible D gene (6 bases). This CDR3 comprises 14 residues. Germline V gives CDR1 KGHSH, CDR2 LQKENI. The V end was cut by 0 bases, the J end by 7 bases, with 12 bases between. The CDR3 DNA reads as TGTGCCAGCTCACCACCGGGGGGGGCCCTTGGCTACACCTTC. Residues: CASSPPGGALGYTF.

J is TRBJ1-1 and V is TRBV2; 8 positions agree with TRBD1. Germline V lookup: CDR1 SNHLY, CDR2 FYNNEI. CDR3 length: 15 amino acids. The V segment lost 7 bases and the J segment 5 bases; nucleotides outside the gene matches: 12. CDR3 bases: TGTGCCAGCAAGCTGGACAGGGAGGGCGGAACTGAAGCTTTCTTT. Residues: CASKLDREGGTEAFF.

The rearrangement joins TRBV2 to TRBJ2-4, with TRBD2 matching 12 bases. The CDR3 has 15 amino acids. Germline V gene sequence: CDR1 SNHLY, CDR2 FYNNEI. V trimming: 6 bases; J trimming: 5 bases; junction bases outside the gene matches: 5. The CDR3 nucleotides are TGTGCCAGCAGACCGACTAGCGGGAGTCAAAACATTCAGTACTTC. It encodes CASRPTSGSQNIQYF.

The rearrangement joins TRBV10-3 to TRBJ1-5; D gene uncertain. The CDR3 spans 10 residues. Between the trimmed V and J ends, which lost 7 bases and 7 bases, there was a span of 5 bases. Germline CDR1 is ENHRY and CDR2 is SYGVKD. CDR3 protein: CAIILQPQHF. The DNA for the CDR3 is TGTGCCATCATTCTCCAGCCCCAGCATTTT.

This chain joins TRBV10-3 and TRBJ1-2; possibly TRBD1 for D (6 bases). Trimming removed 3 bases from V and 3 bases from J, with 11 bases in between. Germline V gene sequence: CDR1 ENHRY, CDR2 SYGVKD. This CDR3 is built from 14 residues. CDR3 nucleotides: TGTGCCATCAGTGACCTACAGGGCGACTATGGCTACACCTTC. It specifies CAISDLQGDYGYTF.

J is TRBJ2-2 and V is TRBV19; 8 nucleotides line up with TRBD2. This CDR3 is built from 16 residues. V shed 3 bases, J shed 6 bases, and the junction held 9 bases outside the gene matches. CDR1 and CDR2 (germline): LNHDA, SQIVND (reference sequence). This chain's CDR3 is CASSIIAGRYSGELFF. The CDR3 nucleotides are TGTGCCAGTAGTATCATAGCGGGAAGGTATTCCGGGGAGCTGTTTTTT. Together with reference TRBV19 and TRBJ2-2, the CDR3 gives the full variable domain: DGGITQSPKYLFRKEGQNVTLSCEQNLNHDAMYWYRQDPGQGLRLIYYSQIVNDFQKGDIAEGYSVSREKKESFPLTVTSAQKNPTAFYLCASSIIAGRYSGELFFGEGSRLTVL.

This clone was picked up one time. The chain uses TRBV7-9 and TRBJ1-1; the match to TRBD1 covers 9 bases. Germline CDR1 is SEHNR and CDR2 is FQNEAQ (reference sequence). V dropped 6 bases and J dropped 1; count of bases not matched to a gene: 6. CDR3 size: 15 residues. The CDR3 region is CASRGQGGGNTEAFF. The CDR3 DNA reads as TGTGCCAGCAGGGGACAGGGAGGAGGGAACACTGAAGCTTTCTTT.

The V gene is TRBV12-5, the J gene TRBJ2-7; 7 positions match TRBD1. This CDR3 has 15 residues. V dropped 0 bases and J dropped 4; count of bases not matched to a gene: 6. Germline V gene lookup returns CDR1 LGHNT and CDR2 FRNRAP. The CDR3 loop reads CASGLVVGGFYEQYF. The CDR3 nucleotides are TGTGCTAGTGGTTTGGTAGTAGGGGGCTTTTACGAGCAGTACTTC.

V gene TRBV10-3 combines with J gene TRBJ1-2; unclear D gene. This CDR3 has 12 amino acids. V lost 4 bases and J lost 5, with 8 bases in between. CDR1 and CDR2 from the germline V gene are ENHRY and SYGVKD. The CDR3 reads CAISGDFYGYTF. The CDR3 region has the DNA TGTGCCATCAGTGGCGACTTTTATGGCTACACCTTC.